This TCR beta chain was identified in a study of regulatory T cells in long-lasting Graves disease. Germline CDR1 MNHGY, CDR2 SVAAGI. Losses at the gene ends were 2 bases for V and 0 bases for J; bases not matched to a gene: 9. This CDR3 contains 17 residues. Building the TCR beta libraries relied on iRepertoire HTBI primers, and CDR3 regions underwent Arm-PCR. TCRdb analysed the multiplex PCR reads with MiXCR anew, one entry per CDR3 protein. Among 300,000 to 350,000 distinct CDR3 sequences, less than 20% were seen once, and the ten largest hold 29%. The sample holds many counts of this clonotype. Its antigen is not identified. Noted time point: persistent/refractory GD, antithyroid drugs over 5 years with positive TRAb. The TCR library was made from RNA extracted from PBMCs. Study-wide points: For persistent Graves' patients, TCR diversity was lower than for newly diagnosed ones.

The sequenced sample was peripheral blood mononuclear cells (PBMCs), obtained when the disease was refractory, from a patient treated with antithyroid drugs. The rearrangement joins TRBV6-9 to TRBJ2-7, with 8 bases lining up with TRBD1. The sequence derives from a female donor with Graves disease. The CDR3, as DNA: TGTGCCAGCAGTTATGGGACAGGCGGGCGTAGCTCCTACGAGCAGTACTTC. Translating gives CASSYGTGGRSSYEQYF.